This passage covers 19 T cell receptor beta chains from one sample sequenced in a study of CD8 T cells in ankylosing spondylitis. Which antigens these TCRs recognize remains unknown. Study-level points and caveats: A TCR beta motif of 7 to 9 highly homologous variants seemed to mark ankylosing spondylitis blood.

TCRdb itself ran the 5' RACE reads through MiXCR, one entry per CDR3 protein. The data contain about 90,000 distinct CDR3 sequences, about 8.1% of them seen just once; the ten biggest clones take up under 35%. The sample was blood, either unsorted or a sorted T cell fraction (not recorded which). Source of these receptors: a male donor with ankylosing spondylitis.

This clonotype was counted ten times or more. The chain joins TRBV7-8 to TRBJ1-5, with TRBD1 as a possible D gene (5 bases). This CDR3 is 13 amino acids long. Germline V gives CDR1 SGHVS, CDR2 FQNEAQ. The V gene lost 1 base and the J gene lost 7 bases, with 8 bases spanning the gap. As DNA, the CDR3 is TGTGCCAGCAGCTTAGAGCACAGGCAGCCCCAGCATTTT. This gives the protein CASSLEHRQPQHF.

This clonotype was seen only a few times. DNA for the CDR3: TGTGCCAGCAGCCAAGATCCCCACGAGCAGTACTTC. It codes for CASSQDPHEQYF. J is TRBJ2-7 and V is TRBV3-1; D remains unclear. The germline V gene has CDR1 LGHDT and CDR2 YNNKEL (reference sequence). Between the trimmed V and J ends, which lost 0 bases and 5 bases, there was a span of 5 bases. The CDR3 is 12 residues long.

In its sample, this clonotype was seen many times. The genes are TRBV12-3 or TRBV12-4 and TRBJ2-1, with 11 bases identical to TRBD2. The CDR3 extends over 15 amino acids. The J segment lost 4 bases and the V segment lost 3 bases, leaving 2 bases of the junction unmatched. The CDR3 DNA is TGTGCCAGCAGTTTCAGGACTAGCGGGTACAATGAGCAGTTCTTC. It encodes CASSFRTSGYNEQFF.

The chain's CDR3 is CASSLFGGGEDTGELFF. Written as DNA, the CDR3 is TGTGCCAGCAGCTTATTTGGCGGGGGCGAGGACACCGGGGAGCTGTTTTTT. The gene calls are TRBV7-6 and TRBJ2-2, with TRBD2 as a possible D gene (7 bases). The CDR3 is 17 amino acids. Germline CDR1 SGHVS, CDR2 FNYEAQ. The germline V and J ends were trimmed by 2 bases and 3 bases, with 16 bases remaining between them.

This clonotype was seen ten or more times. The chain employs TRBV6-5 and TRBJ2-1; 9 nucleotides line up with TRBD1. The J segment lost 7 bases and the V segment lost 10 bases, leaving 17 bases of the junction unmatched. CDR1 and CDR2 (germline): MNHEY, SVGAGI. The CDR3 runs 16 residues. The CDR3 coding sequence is TGTGCCACCACTTCCCCAAACCAACAGGGGGCGAATGAGCAGTTCTTC. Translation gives CATTSPNQQGANEQFF.

CDR3 amino acids: CASSPRDRITGELFF. CDR3 sequence (DNA): TGTGCCAGCAGTCCCCGGGACAGGATCACCGGGGAGCTGTTTTTT. The rearrangement links TRBV6-1 to TRBJ2-2; 8 nucleotides line up with TRBD1. The germline V gene has CDR1 MNHNS and CDR2 SASEGT. With V trimmed by 5 bases and J by 4 bases, 6 bases remained unmatched. This CDR3 contains 15 residues.

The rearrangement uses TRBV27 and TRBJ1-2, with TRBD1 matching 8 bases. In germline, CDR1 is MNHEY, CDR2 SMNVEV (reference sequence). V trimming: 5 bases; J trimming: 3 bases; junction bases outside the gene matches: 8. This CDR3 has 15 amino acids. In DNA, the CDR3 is TGTGCCAGCAGTCCTCTCCAGGGGGCGTACTATGGCTACACCTTC. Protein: CASSPLQGAYYGYTF.

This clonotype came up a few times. This chain's CDR3 is CASSLTTGSSYEQYF. For the CDR3, the DNA is TGTGCCAGCAGCCTTACGACGGGGAGCTCCTACGAGCAGTACTTC. The V and J genes are TRBV13 and TRBJ2-7, with a possible D match to TRBD2 (5 bases). V gave up 5 bases and J gave up 0 bases, with 14 bases separating them. The germline V gene encodes CDR1 PRHDT and CDR2 FYEKMQ (reference sequence). This CDR3 is built from 15 residues.

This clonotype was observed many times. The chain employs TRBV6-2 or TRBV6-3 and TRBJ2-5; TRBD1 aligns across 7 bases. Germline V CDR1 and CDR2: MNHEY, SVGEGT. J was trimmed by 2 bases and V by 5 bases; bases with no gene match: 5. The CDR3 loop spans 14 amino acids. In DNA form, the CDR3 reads TGTGCCAGCAGTAATGGACAGGAACAAGAGACCCAGTACTTC. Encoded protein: CASSNGQEQETQYF.

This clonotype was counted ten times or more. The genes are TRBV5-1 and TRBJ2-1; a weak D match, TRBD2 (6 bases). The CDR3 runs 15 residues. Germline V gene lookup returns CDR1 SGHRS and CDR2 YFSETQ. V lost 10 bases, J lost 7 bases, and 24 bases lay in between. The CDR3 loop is CASRGQELARNEQFF. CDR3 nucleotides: TGCGCCTCTAGAGGCCAGGAACTAGCTCGGAATGAGCAGTTCTTC. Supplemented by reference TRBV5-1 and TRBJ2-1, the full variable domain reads KAGVTQTPRYLIKTRGQQVTLSCSPISGHRSVSWYQQTPGQGLQFLFEYFSETQRNKGNFPGRFSGRQFSNSRSEMNVSTLELGDSALYLCASRGQELARNEQFFGPGTRLTVL.

The CDR3, as DNA: TGTGCCAGCAGCCCCCGGGGAGATTGCAAGACCCAGTACTTC. Protein: CASSPRGDCKTQYF. The gene calls are TRBV7-4 and TRBJ2-5, with a tentative D call TRBD2 (5 bases). Germline lookup yields CDR1 SGHVT and CDR2 SQSDAQ. V was clipped by 5 bases and J by 6 bases, with 16 bases between them. The CDR3 has 14 residues.

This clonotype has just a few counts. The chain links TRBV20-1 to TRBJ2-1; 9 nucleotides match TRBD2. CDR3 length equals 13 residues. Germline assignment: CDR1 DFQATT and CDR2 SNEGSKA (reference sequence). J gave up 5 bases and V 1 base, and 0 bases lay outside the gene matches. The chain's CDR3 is CSARGTSDNEQFF. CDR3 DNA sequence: TGCAGTGCTAGAGGGACTAGCGACAATGAGCAGTTCTTC.

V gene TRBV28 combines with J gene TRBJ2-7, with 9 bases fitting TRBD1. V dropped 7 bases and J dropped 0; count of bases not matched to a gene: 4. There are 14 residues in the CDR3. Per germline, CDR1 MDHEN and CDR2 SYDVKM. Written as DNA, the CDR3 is TGTGCCAGCACCGGGACAGGGCACTCCTACGAGCAGTACTTC. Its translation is CASTGTGHSYEQYF.

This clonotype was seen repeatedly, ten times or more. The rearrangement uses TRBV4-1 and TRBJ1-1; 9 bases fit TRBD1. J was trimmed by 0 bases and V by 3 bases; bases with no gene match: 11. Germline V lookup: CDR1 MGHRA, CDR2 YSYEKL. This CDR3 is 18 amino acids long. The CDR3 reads CASSHPTGTGTMNTEAFF. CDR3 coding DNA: TGCGCCAGCAGCCATCCCACCGGGACAGGGACTATGAACACTGAAGCTTTCTTT.

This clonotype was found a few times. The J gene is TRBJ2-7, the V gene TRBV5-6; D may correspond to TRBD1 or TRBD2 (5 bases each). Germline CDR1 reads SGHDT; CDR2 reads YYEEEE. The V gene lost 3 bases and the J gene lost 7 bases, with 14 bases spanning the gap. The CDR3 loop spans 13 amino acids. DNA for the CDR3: TGTGCCAGCAGCTGGGACCATACGGGGGAGCAGTACTTC. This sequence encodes CASSWDHTGEQYF.

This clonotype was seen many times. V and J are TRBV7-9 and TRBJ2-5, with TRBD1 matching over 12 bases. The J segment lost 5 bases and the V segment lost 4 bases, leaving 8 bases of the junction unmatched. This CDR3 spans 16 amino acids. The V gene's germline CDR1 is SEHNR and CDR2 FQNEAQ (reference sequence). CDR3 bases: TGTGCCAGCAGCTACGGGACAGGGGGCTTCGTTGAGACCCAGTACTTC. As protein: CASSYGTGGFVETQYF.

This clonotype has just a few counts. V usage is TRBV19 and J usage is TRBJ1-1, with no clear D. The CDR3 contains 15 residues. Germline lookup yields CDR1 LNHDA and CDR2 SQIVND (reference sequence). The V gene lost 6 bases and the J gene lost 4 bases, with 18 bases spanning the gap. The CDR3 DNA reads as TGTGCCAGTAGCCGACTGACCTCAATGGGCACTGAAGCTTTCTTT. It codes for CASSRLTSMGTEAFF.

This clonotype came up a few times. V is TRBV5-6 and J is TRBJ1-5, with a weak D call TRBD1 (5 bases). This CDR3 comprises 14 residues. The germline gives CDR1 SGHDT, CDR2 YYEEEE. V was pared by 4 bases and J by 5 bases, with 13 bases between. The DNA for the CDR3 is TGTGCCAGCAGCCTCCGGGACGGCCATCAGCCCCAGCATTTT. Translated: CASSLRDGHQPQHF.

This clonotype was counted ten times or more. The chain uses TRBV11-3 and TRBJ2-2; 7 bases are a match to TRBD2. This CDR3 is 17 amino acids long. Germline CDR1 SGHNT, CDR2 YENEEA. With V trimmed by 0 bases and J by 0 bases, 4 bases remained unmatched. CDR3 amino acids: CASSLEASGPNTGELFF. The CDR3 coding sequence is TGTGCCAGCAGCTTAGAAGCTAGCGGTCCGAACACCGGGGAGCTGTTTTTT.